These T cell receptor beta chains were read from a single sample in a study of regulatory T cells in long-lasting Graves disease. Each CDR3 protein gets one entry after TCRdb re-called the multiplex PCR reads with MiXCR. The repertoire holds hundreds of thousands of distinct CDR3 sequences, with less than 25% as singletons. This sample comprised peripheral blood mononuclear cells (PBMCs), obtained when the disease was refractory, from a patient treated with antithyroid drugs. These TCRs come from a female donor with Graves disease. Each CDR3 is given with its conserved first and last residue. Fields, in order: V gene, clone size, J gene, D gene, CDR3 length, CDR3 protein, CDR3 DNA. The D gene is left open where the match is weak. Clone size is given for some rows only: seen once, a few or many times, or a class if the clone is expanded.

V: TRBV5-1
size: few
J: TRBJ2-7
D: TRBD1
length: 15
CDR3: CASSWRRGDSDEQYF
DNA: TGCGCCAGCAGCTGGCGTAGAGGGGACAGCGACGAGCAGTACTTC

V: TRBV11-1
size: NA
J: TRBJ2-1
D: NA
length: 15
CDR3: CASSRTVGSYNEQFF
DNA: TGTGCCAGCAGCCGCACGGTCGGCTCCTACAATGAGCAGTTCTTC

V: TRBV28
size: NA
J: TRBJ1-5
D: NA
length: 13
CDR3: CAGSGAPNQPQHF
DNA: TGTGCCGGCTCGGGGGCCCCCAATCAGCCCCAGCATTTT

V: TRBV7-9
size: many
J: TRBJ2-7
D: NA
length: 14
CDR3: CASSLKQGLHEQYF
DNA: TGTGCCAGCAGCTTGAAACAGGGTCTCCACGAGCAGTACTTC

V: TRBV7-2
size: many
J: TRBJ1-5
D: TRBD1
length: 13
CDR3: CASSSDRGQPQHF
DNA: TGTGCCAGCAGCTCGGACAGGGGACAGCCCCAGCATTTT

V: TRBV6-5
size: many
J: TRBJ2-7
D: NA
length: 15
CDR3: CASSLGPASTYEQYF
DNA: TGTGCCAGCAGTTTGGGCCCAGCGAGCACCTACGAGCAGTACTTC

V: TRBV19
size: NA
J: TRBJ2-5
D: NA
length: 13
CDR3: CASSPQVWETQYF
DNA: TGTGCCAGTAGTCCGCAGGTTTGGGAGACCCAGTACTTC

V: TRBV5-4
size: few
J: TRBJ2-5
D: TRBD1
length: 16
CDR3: CASSPAGTEFQETQYF
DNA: TGTGCCAGCAGCCCGGCCGGGACAGAATTTCAAGAGACCCAGTACTTC

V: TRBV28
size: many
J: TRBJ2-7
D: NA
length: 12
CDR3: CASSWGSYEQYF
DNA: TGTGCCAGCAGTTGGGGGTCCTACGAGCAGTACTTC

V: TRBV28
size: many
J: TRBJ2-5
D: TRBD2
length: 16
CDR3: CASSLVVAGRQETQYF
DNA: TGTGCCAGCAGTTTAGTAGTAGCGGGAAGGCAAGAGACCCAGTACTTC

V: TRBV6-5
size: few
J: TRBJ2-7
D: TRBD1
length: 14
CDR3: CASSNSGQYYEQYF
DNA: TGTGCCAGCAGTAACTCGGGACAGTACTACGAGCAGTACTTC

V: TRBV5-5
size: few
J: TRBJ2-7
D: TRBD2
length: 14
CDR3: CASSSLAGAGEQYF
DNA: TGTGCCAGCAGCTCTCTAGCGGGAGCGGGCGAGCAGTACTTC

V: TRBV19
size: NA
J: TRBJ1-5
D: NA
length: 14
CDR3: CASSIRTVPQPQHF
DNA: TGTGCCAGTAGTATACGGACAGTCCCTCAGCCCCAGCATTTT

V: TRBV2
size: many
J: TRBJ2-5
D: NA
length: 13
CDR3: CASSVVTQETQYF
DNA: TGTGCCAGCAGTGTCGTCACCCAAGAGACCCAGTACTTC

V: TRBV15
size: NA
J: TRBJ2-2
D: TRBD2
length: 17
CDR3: CATSPTSGRAGTGELFF
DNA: TGTGCCACCAGCCCAACTAGCGGGAGGGCCGGCACCGGGGAGCTGTTTTTT

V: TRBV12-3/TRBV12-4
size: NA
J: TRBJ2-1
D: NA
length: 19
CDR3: CASSFEDLWRRSSYNEQFF
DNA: TGTGCCAGCAGTTTTGAGGATCTTTGGCGGAGGAGCTCCTACAATGAGCAGTTCTTC

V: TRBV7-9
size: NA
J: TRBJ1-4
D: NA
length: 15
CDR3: CASSTYTATNEKLFF
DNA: TGTGCCAGCAGCACATACACTGCAACTAATGAAAAACTGTTTTTT

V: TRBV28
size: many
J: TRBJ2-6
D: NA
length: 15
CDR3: CASSRTAAGANVLTF
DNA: TGTGCCAGCAGCCGGACAGCAGCCGGGGCCAACGTCCTGACTTTC

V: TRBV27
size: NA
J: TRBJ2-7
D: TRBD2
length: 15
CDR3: CASSLYWLAGVEQYF
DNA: TGTGCCAGCAGTTTATATTGGCTAGCGGGAGTCGAGCAGTACTTC

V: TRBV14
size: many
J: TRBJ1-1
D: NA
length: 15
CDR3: CASSQALGEDTEAFF
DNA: TGTGCCAGCAGCCAAGCTCTAGGGGAAGACACTGAAGCTTTCTTT

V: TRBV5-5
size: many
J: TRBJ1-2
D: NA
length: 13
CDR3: CASSLASYYGYTF
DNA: TGTGCCAGCAGCTTGGCCTCATACTATGGCTACACCTTC

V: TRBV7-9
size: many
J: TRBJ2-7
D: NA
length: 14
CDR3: CASSLAMQGYEQYF
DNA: TGTGCCAGCAGCTTAGCGATGCAGGGCTACGAGCAGTACTTC

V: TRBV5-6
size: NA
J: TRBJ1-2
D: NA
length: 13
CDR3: CAVRQTANYGYTF
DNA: TGTGCCGTGAGGCAGACAGCTAACTATGGCTACACCTTC

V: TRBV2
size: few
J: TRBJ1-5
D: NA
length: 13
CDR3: CASSETGRQPQHF
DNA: TGTGCCAGCAGTGAAACAGGGCGTCAGCCCCAGCATTTT

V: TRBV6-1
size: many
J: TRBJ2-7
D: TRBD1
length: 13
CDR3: CASSRGQAYEQYF
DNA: TGTGCCAGCAGTCGGGGACAGGCCTACGAGCAGTACTTC

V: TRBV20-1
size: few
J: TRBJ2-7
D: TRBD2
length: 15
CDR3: CSAPPTSGGTYEQYF
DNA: TGCAGTGCCCCCCCGACTAGCGGGGGCACCTACGAGCAGTACTTC

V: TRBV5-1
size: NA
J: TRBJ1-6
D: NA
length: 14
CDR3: CASSQRGINSPLHF
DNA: TGCGCCAGCAGCCAACGAGGAATCAATTCACCCCTCCACTTT

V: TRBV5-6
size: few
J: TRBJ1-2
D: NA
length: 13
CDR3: CASSSSAWGGYTF
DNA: TGTGCCAGCAGCTCCTCCGCATGGGGTGGCTACACCTTC

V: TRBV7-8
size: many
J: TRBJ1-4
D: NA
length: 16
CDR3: CASSLGHLATNEKLFF
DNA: TGTGCCAGCAGCTTAGGACACCTTGCAACTAATGAAAAACTGTTTTTT

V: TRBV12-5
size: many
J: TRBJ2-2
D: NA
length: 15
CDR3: CASGSDRVATGELFF
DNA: TGTGCTAGTGGTTCCGACCGGGTGGCCACCGGGGAGCTGTTTTTT

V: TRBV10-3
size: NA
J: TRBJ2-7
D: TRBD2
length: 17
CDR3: CAVSESIGTSGLSEQYF
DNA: TGTGCCGTCAGTGAGTCGATCGGGACTAGCGGGTTGTCCGAGCAGTACTTC

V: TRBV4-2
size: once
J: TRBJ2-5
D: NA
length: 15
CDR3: CASSQGRTAQETQYF
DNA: TGTGCCAGCAGCCAAGGCCGGACGGCCCAAGAGACCCAGTACTTC